What follows describes a single T cell receptor (beta chain). Its target is unknown. Clones were sequenced by immunoSEQ multiplex PCR, and TCRdb holds only the in-frame ones, with some missing. The data show about 18,000 clones, over 75% seen once. The sample originates from a study of T cells in localized non-small cell lung cancer. General study results and limits: Higher blood T cell density went with longer overall survival. When the top 100 tumor clones were examined, a median around 58 of them also appeared in the adjacent lung, which was paired and uninvolved.

The starting material was peripheral blood, obtained before any cancer treatment. The sequence was obtained from a female donor aged 60 or older with stage I lung adenocarcinoma.

For the CDR3, the DNA is TGTGCCAGCAGCTTAGGGGGACAGGTCGAGCAGTACTTC. Residues: CASSLGGQVEQYF. This chain joins TRBV7-3 and TRBJ2-7; 8 bases map to TRBD1. The CDR3 extends over 13 amino acids. Looked up from germline, CDR1 is SGHTA and CDR2 is FQGTGA. With 2 bases clipped from V and 6 bases from J, the junction kept 3 bases outside the gene matches.